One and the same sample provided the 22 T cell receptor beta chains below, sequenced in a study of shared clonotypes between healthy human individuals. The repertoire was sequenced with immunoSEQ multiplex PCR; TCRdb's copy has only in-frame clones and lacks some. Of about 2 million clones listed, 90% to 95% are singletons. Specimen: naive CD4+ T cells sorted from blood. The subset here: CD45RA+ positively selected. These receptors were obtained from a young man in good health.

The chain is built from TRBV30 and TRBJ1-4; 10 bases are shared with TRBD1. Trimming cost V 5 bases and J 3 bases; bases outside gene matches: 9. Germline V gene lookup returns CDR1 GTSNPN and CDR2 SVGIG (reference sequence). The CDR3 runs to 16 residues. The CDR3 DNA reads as TGTGCCTGGGACAGGGGGCTCTCATCGGCTAATGAAAAACTGTTTTTT. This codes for CAWDRGLSSANEKLFF.

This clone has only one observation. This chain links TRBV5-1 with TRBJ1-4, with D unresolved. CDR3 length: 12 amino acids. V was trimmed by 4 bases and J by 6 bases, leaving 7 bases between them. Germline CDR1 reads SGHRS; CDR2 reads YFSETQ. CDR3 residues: CASSALDEKLFF. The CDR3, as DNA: TGCGCCAGCAGCGCCCTGGATGAAAAACTGTTTTTT.

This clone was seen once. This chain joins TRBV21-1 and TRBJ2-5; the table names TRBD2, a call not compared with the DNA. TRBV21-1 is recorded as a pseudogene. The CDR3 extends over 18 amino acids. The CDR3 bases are TGTGCCAGCAGCAACGGGGGACTAGCCTATCATTTACAAGAGACCCAGTACTTC. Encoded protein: CASSNGGLAYHLQETQYF.

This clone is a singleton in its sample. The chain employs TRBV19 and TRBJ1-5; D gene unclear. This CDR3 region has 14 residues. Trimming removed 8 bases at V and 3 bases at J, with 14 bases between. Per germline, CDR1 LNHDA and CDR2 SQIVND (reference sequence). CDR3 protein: CASEVVYNNQPQHF. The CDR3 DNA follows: TGTGCCAGTGAGGTAGTCTATAACAATCAGCCCCAGCATTTT.

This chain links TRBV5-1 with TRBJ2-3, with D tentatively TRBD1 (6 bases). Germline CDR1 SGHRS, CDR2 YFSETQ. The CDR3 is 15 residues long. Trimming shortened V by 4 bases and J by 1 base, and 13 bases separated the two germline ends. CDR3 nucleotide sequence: TGCGCCAGCAGCAGAGGGGGAGTAGGCACAGATACGCAGTATTTT. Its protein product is CASSRGGVGTDTQYF.

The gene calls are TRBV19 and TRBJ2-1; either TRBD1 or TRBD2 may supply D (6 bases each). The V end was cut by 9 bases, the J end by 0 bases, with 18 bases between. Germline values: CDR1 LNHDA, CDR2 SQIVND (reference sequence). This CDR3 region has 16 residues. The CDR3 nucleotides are TGTGCCAGCCACATAGGGGGGCGACCCTCCTACAATGAGCAGTTCTTC. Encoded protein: CASHIGGRPSYNEQFF. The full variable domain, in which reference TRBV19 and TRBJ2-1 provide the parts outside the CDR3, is DGGITQSPKYLFRKEGQNVTLSCEQNLNHDAMYWYRQDPGQGLRLIYYSQIVNDFQKGDIAEGYSVSREKKESFPLTVTSAQKNPTAFYLCASHIGGRPSYNEQFFGPGTRLTVL.

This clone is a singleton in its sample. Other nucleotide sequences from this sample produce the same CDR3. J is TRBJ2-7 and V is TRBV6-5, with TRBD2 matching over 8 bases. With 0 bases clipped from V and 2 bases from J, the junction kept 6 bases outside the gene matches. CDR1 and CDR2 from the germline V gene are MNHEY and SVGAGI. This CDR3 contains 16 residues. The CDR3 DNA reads TGTGCCAGCAGTTACTCAGGCGCGGGGGGCCCCTACGAGCAGTACTTC. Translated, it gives CASSYSGAGGPYEQYF.

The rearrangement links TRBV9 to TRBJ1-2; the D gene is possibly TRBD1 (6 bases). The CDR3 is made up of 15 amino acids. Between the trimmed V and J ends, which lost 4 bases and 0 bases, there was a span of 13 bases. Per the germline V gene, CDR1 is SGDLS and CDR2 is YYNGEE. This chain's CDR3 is CASSPGDTANYGYTF. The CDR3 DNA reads TGTGCCAGCAGCCCGGGGGACACAGCTAACTATGGCTACACCTTC.

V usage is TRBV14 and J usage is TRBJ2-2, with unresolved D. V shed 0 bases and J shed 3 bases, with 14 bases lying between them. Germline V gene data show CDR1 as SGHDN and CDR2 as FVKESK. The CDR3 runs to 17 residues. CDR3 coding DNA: TGTGCCAGCAGCCAAGATTCACCTCATGCCTACACCGGGGAGCTGTTTTTT. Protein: CASSQDSPHAYTGELFF.

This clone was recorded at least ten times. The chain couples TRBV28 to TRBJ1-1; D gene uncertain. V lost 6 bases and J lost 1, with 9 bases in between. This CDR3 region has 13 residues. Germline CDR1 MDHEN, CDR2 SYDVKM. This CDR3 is CASRRQTNTEAFF. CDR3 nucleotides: TGTGCCAGCAGGCGACAAACGAACACTGAAGCTTTCTTT.

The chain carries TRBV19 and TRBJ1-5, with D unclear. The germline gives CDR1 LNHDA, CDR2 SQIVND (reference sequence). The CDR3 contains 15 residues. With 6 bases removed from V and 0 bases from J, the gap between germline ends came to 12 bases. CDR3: CASRPGGFSNQPQHF. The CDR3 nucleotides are TGTGCCAGTAGGCCGGGAGGCTTTAGCAATCAGCCCCAGCATTTT.

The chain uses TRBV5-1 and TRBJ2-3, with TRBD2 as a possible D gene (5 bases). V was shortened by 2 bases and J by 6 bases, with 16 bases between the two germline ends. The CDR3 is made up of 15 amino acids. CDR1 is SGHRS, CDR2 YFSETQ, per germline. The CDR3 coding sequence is TGCGCCAGCAGCTTAGATGGACTCTTCTCGGATACGCAGTATTTT. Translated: CASSLDGLFSDTQYF.

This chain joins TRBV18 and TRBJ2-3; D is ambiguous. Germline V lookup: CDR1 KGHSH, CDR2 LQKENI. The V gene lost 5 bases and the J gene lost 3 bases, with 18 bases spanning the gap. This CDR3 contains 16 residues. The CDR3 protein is CASSVIPSSGTDTQYF. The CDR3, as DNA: TGTGCCAGCTCAGTCATCCCTTCGAGTGGGACAGATACGCAGTATTTT.

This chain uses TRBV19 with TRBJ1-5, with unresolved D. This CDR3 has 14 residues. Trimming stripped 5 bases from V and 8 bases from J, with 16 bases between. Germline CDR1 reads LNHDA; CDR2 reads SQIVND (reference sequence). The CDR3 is CASSSGLSGEPQHF. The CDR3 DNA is TGTGCCAGTAGTTCCGGACTTTCGGGAGAGCCCCAGCATTTT.

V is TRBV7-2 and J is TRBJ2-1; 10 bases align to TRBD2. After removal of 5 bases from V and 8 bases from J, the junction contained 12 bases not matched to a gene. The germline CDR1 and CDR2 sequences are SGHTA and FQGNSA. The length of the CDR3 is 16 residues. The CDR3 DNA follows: TGTGCCAGCAGCACTCGTTCTAGCGGGGGTGGCGATGAGCAGTTCTTC. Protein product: CASSTRSSGGGDEQFF.

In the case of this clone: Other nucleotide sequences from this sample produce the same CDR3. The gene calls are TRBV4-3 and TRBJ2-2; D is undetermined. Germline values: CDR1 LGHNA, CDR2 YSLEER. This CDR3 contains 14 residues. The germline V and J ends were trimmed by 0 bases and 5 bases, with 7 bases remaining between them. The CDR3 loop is CASSQDWATGELFF. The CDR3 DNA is TGCGCCAGCAGCCAAGATTGGGCAACCGGGGAGCTGTTTTTT.

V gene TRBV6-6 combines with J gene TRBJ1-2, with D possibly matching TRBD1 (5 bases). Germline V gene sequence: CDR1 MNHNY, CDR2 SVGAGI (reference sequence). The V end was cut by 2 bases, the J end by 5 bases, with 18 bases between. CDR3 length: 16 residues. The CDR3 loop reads CASSYPPGRGGYGYTF. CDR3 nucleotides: TGTGCCAGCAGTTACCCGCCAGGACGGGGGGGATATGGCTACACCTTC.

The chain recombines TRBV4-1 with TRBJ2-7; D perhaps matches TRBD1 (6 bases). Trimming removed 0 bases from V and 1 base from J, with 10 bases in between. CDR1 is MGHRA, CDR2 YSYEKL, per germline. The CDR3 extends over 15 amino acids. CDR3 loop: CASSQEETGSYEQYF. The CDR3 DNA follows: TGCGCCAGCAGCCAAGAAGAGACAGGTTCCTACGAGCAGTACTTC.

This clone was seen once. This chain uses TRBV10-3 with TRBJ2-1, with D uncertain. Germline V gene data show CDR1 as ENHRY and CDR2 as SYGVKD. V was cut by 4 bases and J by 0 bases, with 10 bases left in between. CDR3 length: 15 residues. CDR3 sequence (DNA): TGTGCCATCAGTGCCGACTTACTCTCCTACAATGAGCAGTTCTTC. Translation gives CAISADLLSYNEQFF.

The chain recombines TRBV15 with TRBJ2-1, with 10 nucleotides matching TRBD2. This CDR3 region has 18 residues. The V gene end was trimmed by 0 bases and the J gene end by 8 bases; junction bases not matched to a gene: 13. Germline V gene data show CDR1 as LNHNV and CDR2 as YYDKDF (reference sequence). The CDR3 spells CATSRDRASGSRPDEQFF. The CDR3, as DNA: TGTGCCACCAGCAGAGATCGGGCTAGCGGGAGTCGCCCGGATGAGCAGTTCTTC.

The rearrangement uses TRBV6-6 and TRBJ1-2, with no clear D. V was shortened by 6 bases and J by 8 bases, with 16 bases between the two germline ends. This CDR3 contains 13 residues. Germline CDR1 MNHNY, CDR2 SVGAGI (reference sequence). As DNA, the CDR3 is TGTGCCAGCAGCTCCCTGGGCTACGGAGGCTACACCTTC. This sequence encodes CASSSLGYGGYTF.

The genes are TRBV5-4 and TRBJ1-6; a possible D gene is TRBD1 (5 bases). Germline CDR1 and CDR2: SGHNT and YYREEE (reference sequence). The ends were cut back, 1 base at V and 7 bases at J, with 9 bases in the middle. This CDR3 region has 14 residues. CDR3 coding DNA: TGTGCCAGCAGCTTGCTGGGGGAAAATTCACCCCTCCACTTT. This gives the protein CASSLLGENSPLHF.